These T cell receptor beta chains were read from a single sample in a study of blood T cells in healthy people across ages. Via MiXCR, TCRdb re-called the 5' RACE reads, giving one row per CDR3 protein. The sample shows about 1,500,000 distinct CDR3 sequences, approximately 28% of them seen only once. Sequencing used blood. The receptors come from a woman aged 25-40 years in good health. Both conserved end residues are part of each CDR3.

v_call	j_call	cdr3_aa
TRBV27	TRBJ1-2	CASRVQGARGYTF
TRBV29-1	TRBJ2-5	CSVEGRLQETQYF
TRBV9	TRBJ2-6	CASSVEVRVSGANVLTF
TRBV18	TRBJ2-3	CASSPILTDTQYF
TRBV20-1	TRBJ2-7	CSARLGLPTYEQYF
TRBV20-1	TRBJ2-1	CSASQASGGEQFF
TRBV6-1	TRBJ2-7	CASRETRREGRSYEQYF
TRBV3-1	TRBJ1-2	CASSQGAQPLYGYTF
TRBV28	TRBJ1-1	CASSLSSWGQAFF
TRBV12-3/TRBV12-4	TRBJ2-1	CASSLLTGPSYNEQFF
TRBV5-6	TRBJ1-6	CASSLGGTGNSPLHF
TRBV12-3/TRBV12-4	TRBJ2-7	CASSTGTGSYEQYF
TRBV12-3/TRBV12-4	TRBJ1-4	CASSLDGQTEKLFF
TRBV28	TRBJ2-5	CASRYRDRETQYF
TRBV3-1	TRBJ2-3	CASSRDWTLQGTDTQYF
TRBV7-9	TRBJ1-2	CASSLDAGRGGYTF
TRBV28	TRBJ1-6	CASSFWPGRNSPLHF
TRBV4-2	TRBJ2-2	CASRGGGREFGGELFF
TRBV20-1	TRBJ2-7	CSAQSPIDYEQYF
TRBV18	TRBJ2-7	CASSPGVSYEQYF
TRBV10-3	TRBJ2-1	CAISYSNWSEQFF
TRBV9	TRBJ2-3	CASSFRTGGHYTDTQYF
TRBV6-5	-	CASSDRDFQETQFF
TRBV27	TRBJ1-1	CASRGGQIRTAFF
TRBV20-1	TRBJ2-2	CSARVLAGVTGELFF
TRBV12-3/TRBV12-4	TRBJ2-1	CASSETSGRPGQFF
TRBV6-7	TRBJ1-1	CASSYWGFTEAFF
TRBV12-3/TRBV12-4	TRBJ1-1	CASSRRRILLEEEAFF
TRBV7-6	TRBJ2-3	CASSGVGDITDTQYF
TRBV7-8	TRBJ2-5	CASSYEGVGGSKETQYF
TRBV28	TRBJ2-7	CASSLPRTTYEQYF
TRBV3-1	TRBJ2-3	CASSQDADTQYF
TRBV28	TRBJ2-2	CAARDSNTGELFF
TRBV20-1	TRBJ1-2	CSASAGRDYGYTF
TRBV15	TRBJ2-2	CATRDRVTTGELFF
TRBV9	TRBJ2-1	CASSVETSYNEQFF
TRBV29-1	TRBJ1-2	CSVASAKGGYTF